Following are 24 T cell receptor beta chains from one sample sequenced in a study of breast tumors, draining lymph nodes, adjacent tissues. TCRdb passed the multiplex PCR reads through MiXCR, listing each CDR3 protein once. The sample has around 150,000 distinct CDR3 sequences, approximately 20% seen once; the top ten hold 2.6%. The lymph nodes were axillary draining lymph nodes from breast cancer patients. The sequenced sample consisted of axillary lymph node tissue. All receptors derive from a female donor with breast cancer. Some clones in this sample may be carry-over from other donors' samples.

The chain uses TRBV20-1 and TRBJ2-4, with 11 bases identical to TRBD2. The CDR3 extends over 16 amino acids. V lost 3 bases, J lost 12 bases, and 16 bases stayed unmatched. CDR1 and CDR2 from the germline V gene are DFQATT and SNEGSKA (reference sequence). CDR3 region: CSARHKLSGRAGDQYF. The CDR3 DNA is TGCAGTGCTAGGCACAAACTTAGCGGGAGGGCCGGTGATCAGTACTTC.

Many counts were recorded for this clonotype. V and J are TRBV5-1 and TRBJ1-6; unclear D gene. Trimming took off 0 bases at V and 0 bases at J, with 16 bases between the two ends. CDR3 length: 19 residues. Germline V lookup: CDR1 SGHRS, CDR2 YFSETQ. The CDR3 reads CASSLAWQSASSYNSPLHF. The CDR3 DNA sequence: TGCGCCAGCAGCTTGGCCTGGCAGTCGGCTAGCTCCTATAATTCACCCCTCCACTTT.

Comment on this clonotype: Possible read error: a much larger clone is one base away. This rearrangement joins TRBV5-1 to TRBJ2-1; 9 bases fit TRBD2. This CDR3 spans 16 amino acids. V was clipped by 6 bases and J by 5 bases; unmatched bases: 12. Germline loops: CDR1 SGHRS, CDR2 YFSETQ. The CDR3 coding sequence is TGCGCCAGCAACAGAGGGACTAGCAATACAAACAATGAGCAGTTCTTC. Its translation: CASNRGTSNTNNEQFF.

As regards this clonotype: This clone may be a read error of a much larger clone one base away. The chain is built from TRBV5-6 and TRBJ2-5; weak D call: TRBD1 (6 bases). Germline CDR1 is SGHDT and CDR2 is YYEEEE. The CDR3 is 16 amino acids. CDR3 sequence (DNA): TGTGCCAGCAGCTTGGACAGGTCCTCGGCAGGGGAGACCAAGTACTTC. It encodes CASSLDRSSAGETKYF.

This clonotype was detected ten times or more. The chain is built from TRBV11-3 and TRBJ2-5; tentative D call: TRBD2 (6 bases). CDR1 and CDR2 from the germline V gene are SGHNT and YENEEA. The V end lost 0 bases, the J end lost 1 base, and 12 bases lay between the germline ends. CDR3 length: 16 residues. CDR3 DNA sequence: TGTGCCAGCAGCTTAGAAGAGGCCGGGGGCCAAGAGACCCAGTACTTC. Protein product: CASSLEEAGGQETQYF. The complete variable domain, with remaining parts taken from reference TRBV11-3 and TRBJ2-5, reads EAGVVQSPRYKIIEKKQPVAFWCNPISGHNTLYWYLQNLGQGPELLIRYENEEAVDDSQLPKDRFSAERLKGVDSTLKIQPAELGDSAVYLCASSLEEAGGQETQYFGPGTRLLVL.

The rearrangement links TRBV7-9 to TRBJ2-5; 14 bases map to TRBD2. Germline assignment: CDR1 SEHNR and CDR2 FQNEAQ (reference sequence). The CDR3 has 17 amino acids. With V trimmed by 5 bases and J by 7 bases, 12 bases remained unmatched. DNA for the CDR3: TGTGCCAGCAGCCCCTACCCCGGACTAGCGGGAGGAGGGACCCAGTACTTC. It encodes CASSPYPGLAGGGTQYF. Filled out from reference TRBV7-9 and TRBJ2-5, the complete variable domain reads DTGVSQNPRHKITKRGQNVTFRCDPISEHNRLYWYRQTLGQGPEFLTYFQNEAQLEKSRLLSDRFSAERPKGSFSTLEIQRTEQGDSAMYLCASSPYPGLAGGGTQYFGPGTRLLVL.

This clonotype was observed a single time. This may come from a read error, since a much larger clone is one base off. V gene TRBV6-1 combines with J gene TRBJ2-5, with 7 bases that match TRBD1. Germline assignment: CDR1 MNHNS and CDR2 SASEGT. The V gene end was trimmed by 10 bases and the J gene end by 4 bases; junction bases not matched to a gene: 6. This CDR3 comprises 12 residues. DNA for the CDR3: TGTGCCACCAGGGGGAGAAGAGAGACCCAGTACTTC. Amino acids: CATRGRRETQYF.

This clonotype was detected only a few times. The chain couples TRBV3-1 to TRBJ1-3; perhaps TRBD1 as D (6 bases). Germline loops: CDR1 LGHDT, CDR2 YNNKEL (reference sequence). This CDR3 contains 19 residues. V shed 2 bases and J shed 0 bases, with 20 bases lying between them. This chain's CDR3 is CASSQMVKRQVPSGNTIYF. In DNA, the CDR3 is TGTGCCAGCAGCCAAATGGTAAAACGACAGGTTCCCTCTGGAAACACCATATATTTT.

The CDR3 sequence is CASRFRDGLVETQYF. In nucleotides, the CDR3 is TGTGCCAGCAGGTTCCGGGACGGATTGGTGGAGACCCAGTACTTC. The chain combines TRBV2 with TRBJ2-5, with D perhaps TRBD1 or TRBD2 (5 bases each). CDR1 and CDR2 from the germline V gene are SNHLY and FYNNEI. The CDR3 sequence is 15 residues long. The germline V and J ends were trimmed by 6 bases and 5 bases, with 19 bases remaining between them.

On this clonotype itself: Given a much more abundant clone one base away, this may be a read error. The chain is built from TRBV25-1 and TRBJ2-7; tentative D call: TRBD2 (6 bases). The V and J ends lost 3 bases and 6 bases respectively, with 12 bases between them. The germline gives CDR1 MGHDK, CDR2 SYGVNS. The CDR3 spans 13 residues. CDR3 protein: CASSDTGRSEQYF. CDR3 sequence (DNA): TGTGCCAGCAGTGATACGGGGAGGTCCGAGCAGTACTTC.

This clonotype has more than one count but fewer than ten. V gene TRBV28 combines with J gene TRBJ1-3; 10 bases are shared with TRBD1. V was pared by 6 bases and J by 5 bases, with 13 bases of the junction left unmatched. This CDR3 comprises 17 residues. CDR1 and CDR2 (germline): MDHEN, SYDVKM. In DNA, the CDR3 is TGTGCCAGCAGCTCTATCAGGACAGGGGGAGGTAGAAACACCATATATTTT. Translation gives CASSSIRTGGGRNTIYF.

In this sample, this clonotype turned up many times. This chain uses TRBV19 with TRBJ2-7; D is undetermined. The CDR3 has 13 amino acids. V lost 6 bases and J 0 bases, leaving 9 bases between the germline ends. CDR1 LNHDA and CDR2 SQIVND come from the germline V gene (reference sequence). The CDR3 coding sequence is TGTGCCAGTAGGGCCAGTGACTCCTACGAGCAGTACTTC. Its translation: CASRASDSYEQYF.

This clonotype showed up many times. The rearrangement uses TRBV19 and TRBJ2-5, with a possible D match to TRBD2 (5 bases). Germline-derived CDR1 and CDR2 are LNHDA and SQIVND (reference sequence). The V and J ends lost 6 bases and 4 bases respectively, with 21 bases between them. CDR3 length equals 16 residues. Here the CDR3 reads CASRAQGSPSLETQYF. For the CDR3, the DNA is TGTGCCAGTAGGGCCCAAGGCAGTCCTAGCTTAGAGACCCAGTACTTC.

The sample holds many counts of this clonotype. The chain couples TRBV5-8 to TRBJ2-5; TRBD1 or TRBD2 may be the D gene (6 bases each). CDR3 size: 13 residues. Trimming removed 2 bases from V and 5 bases from J, with 10 bases in between. Germline V gene data show CDR1 as SGHTS and CDR2 as YDEGEE. In DNA form, the CDR3 reads TGTGCCAGCAGCTTAACAGGGAGGGAGACCCAGTACTTC. It is translated as CASSLTGRETQYF.

This clonotype appeared a few times. The V and J genes are TRBV6-1 and TRBJ2-3; D gene ambiguous. There are 15 residues in the CDR3. Per the germline V gene, CDR1 is MNHNS and CDR2 is SASEGT. Trimming pared 2 bases from V and 7 bases from J, leaving 16 bases between. CDR3 residues: CASSESGRSVNTQYF. The CDR3 DNA sequence: TGTGCCAGCAGTGAATCGGGCAGATCGGTAAATACGCAGTATTTT.

This clonotype was observed at least ten times. CDR3: CASRKRVGELFF. CDR3 bases: TGTGCCAGCAGGAAGCGGGTCGGGGAGCTGTTTTTT. V usage is TRBV5-6 and J usage is TRBJ2-2; D is perhaps TRBD2 (6 bases). The germline V and J ends were trimmed by 5 bases and 7 bases, with 9 bases remaining between them. CDR1 and CDR2 from the germline V gene are SGHDT and YYEEEE. CDR3 length: 12 residues.

This clonotype was recorded many times. The chain couples TRBV7-9 to TRBJ1-4; D is possibly TRBD1 (5 bases). The germline gives CDR1 SEHNR, CDR2 FQNEAQ (reference sequence). Trimming left V 5 bases short and J 0 bases short, with 10 bases between. The CDR3 contains 15 residues. The CDR3 reads CASSPVGATNEKLFF. CDR3 in DNA: TGTGCCAGCAGCCCAGTGGGGGCAACTAATGAAAAACTGTTTTTT.

Ten or more counts support this clonotype. The chain has TRBV3-1 and TRBJ2-7; 7 bases are shared with TRBD2. V gave up 0 bases and J gave up 3 bases; unmatched junction bases: 2. The germline V gene encodes CDR1 LGHDT and CDR2 YNNKEL (reference sequence). The CDR3 sequence is 14 residues long. CDR3 DNA sequence: TGTGCCAGCAGCCAAGATTGGACTAGCTACGAGCAGTACTTC. This codes for CASSQDWTSYEQYF.

This clonotype was observed many times. The chain links TRBV18 to TRBJ2-3; no clear D gene. V lost 4 bases and J lost 5, with 7 bases in between. Germline-derived CDR1 and CDR2 are KGHSH and LQKENI. This CDR3 contains 12 residues. The CDR3 DNA reads as TGTGCCAGCTCACAAGTAGGAGATACGCAGTATTTT. This encodes CASSQVGDTQYF.

With regard to this clonotype: One end of the junction is discordant with germline, which a read error may explain. The gene calls are TRBV6-5 and TRBJ2-2; 10 bases map to TRBD2. The CDR3 runs to 17 residues. Germline V gives CDR1 MNHEY, CDR2 SVGAGI. CDR3 residues: CASSYSGLADHTGELLF. As DNA, the CDR3 is TGTGCCAGCAGTTACTCAGGACTAGCGGACCACACCGGGGAGCTGCTTTTT.

The gene calls are TRBV6-2 or TRBV6-3 and TRBJ2-1; 12 nucleotides align to TRBD2. Germline CDR1 and CDR2: MNHEY and SVGEGT. V lost 7 bases to trimming and J lost 4 bases; unmatched junction nucleotides: 5. This CDR3 region has 15 residues. For the CDR3, the DNA is TGTGCCAGCATTTCTACTAGCGGGAGGTACAATGAGCAGTTCTTC. Its translation: CASISTSGRYNEQFF.

In the case of this clonotype: A much larger clone differs from this one at a single base, so this may be a read error. The CDR3 spells CASSPPLTASSTGTQYF. DNA for the CDR3: TGTGCCAGCAGCCCCCCGTTGACTGCCTCTAGCACAGGTACGCAGTATTTT. The chain couples TRBV5-6 to TRBJ2-3; D tentatively reads TRBD1 or TRBD2 (5 bases each). Germline CDR1 is SGHDT and CDR2 is YYEEEE. CDR3 length: 17 residues.

In this sample, this clonotype turned up many times. At one end the junction does not follow the germline gene, possibly because of a read error. V gene TRBV5-6 combines with J gene TRBJ2-7; D might be TRBD1 (5 bases). Germline V gene sequence: CDR1 SGHDT, CDR2 YYEEEE. There are 12 residues in the CDR3. This chain's CDR3 is CASNLGRYEQYF. The CDR3 bases are TGTGCCAGCAACTTGGGGCGCTACGAGCAGTACTTC.

This clonotype was seen ten or more times. The chain recombines TRBV2 with TRBJ2-3, with 8 bases that match TRBD2. V gave up 11 bases and J gave up 2 bases; unmatched junction bases: 9. The CDR3 spans 14 residues. Germline CDR1 reads SNHLY; CDR2 reads FYNNEI. CDR3 amino acids: CARHLAGTTDTQYF. The CDR3 nucleotides read TGTGCCCGCCACTTAGCGGGAACCACAGATACGCAGTATTTT.